This passage covers 5 T cell receptor beta chains from one sample sequenced in a study of control samples from healthy donors and cancer patients. Profiled with immunoSEQ multiplex PCR; TCRdb holds only in-frame clones, not every one. Of 90,000 to 100,000 clones in the sample, less than 95% are singletons; the top ten hold 3% to 4.5%. The sample taken for sequencing was blood. The receptor source for this set is a woman between 18 and 29 years old in good health.

The chain carries TRBV19 and TRBJ1-1; tentative D call: TRBD1 (6 bases). Deletions cut 1 base from V and 4 bases from J, with 10 bases between. Germline V CDR1 and CDR2: LNHDA, SQIVND (reference sequence). This CDR3 comprises 14 residues. CDR3 residues: CASSIVQGSTEAFF. The DNA of the CDR3 is TGTGCCAGTAGTATAGTCCAGGGGTCCACTGAAGCTTTCTTT.

CDR3 region: CASSFGGNTEAFF. CDR3 coding DNA: TGTGCCAGCAGCTTTGGTGGGAACACTGAAGCTTTCTTT. The gene calls are TRBV7-9 and TRBJ1-1; D call uncertain. V was shortened by 3 bases and J by 1 base, with 6 bases between the two germline ends. Per the germline V gene, CDR1 is SEHNR and CDR2 is FQNEAQ (reference sequence). The CDR3 is 13 amino acids.

The V call is TRBV19, the J call TRBJ1-6; 8 bases map to TRBD1. Trimming removed 2 bases from V and 6 bases from J; junction bases left unmatched: 6. Germline-derived CDR1 and CDR2 are LNHDA and SQIVND (reference sequence). This CDR3 spans 16 amino acids. The CDR3: CASSISGQGRNSPLHF. CDR3 DNA: TGTGCCAGTAGTATATCTGGACAGGGACGTAATTCACCCCTCCACTTT.

The rearrangement joins TRBV28 to TRBJ2-1; TRBD1 aligns across 8 bases. The V and J ends lost 6 bases and 5 bases, in that order; junction bases with no gene match: 12. This CDR3 is 16 amino acids long. Germline-derived CDR1 and CDR2 are MDHEN and SYDVKM. The CDR3 loop reads CASSRLPGQEHNEQFF. The DNA for the CDR3 is TGTGCCAGCAGCCGACTCCCGGGACAGGAGCACAATGAGCAGTTCTTC.

The V gene is TRBV19, the J gene TRBJ2-3; 7 bases match TRBD2. CDR1 is LNHDA, CDR2 SQIVND, per germline (reference sequence). J lost 3 bases, V lost 9 bases, and 6 bases had no gene match. This CDR3 spans 13 amino acids. DNA for the CDR3: TGTGCCAGCCAGCGGGGAAGGACAGATACGCAGTATTTT. Its translation is CASQRGRTDTQYF. The full variable domain, with the rest looked up from reference TRBV19 and TRBJ2-3, is DGGITQSPKYLFRKEGQNVTLSCEQNLNHDAMYWYRQDPGQGLRLIYYSQIVNDFQKGDIAEGYSVSREKKESFPLTVTSAQKNPTAFYLCASQRGRTDTQYFGPGTRLTVL.